This is a list of T cell receptor beta chains from one sample in a study of T cells and Merkel cell carcinoma outcomes. Profiled with immunoSEQ multiplex PCR; TCRdb holds only in-frame clones, not every one. The table includes about 1,300 clones, 75% to 95% detected once. Sequenced: tumor tissue from Merkel cell carcinoma. These receptors all come from a human donor with Merkel cell carcinoma. Each CDR3 is given with its conserved first and last residue. A D gene is named only where the DNA matches it firmly. Clone size appears in some rows only: once, few, many, or a class for an expanded clone.

v_call	j_call	d_call	clone_size	cdr3_aa	cdr3_nt
TRBV18	TRBJ1-2	TRBD1	once	CASSPGTGGYGYTF	TGTGCCAGCTCACCCGGAACAGGGGGCTATGGCTACACCTTC
TRBV29-1	TRBJ1-1	.	.	CSVWGGRTEAFF	TGCAGCGTCTGGGGGGGCCGGACTGAAGCTTTCTTT
TRBV5-1	TRBJ2-1	TRBD1	.	CASSPTWGTGTYNEQFF	TGCGCCAGCAGCCCAACGTGGGGGACAGGGACCTACAATGAGCAGTTCTTC
TRBV18	TRBJ2-7	.	.	CASSRVAGYEQYF	TGTGCCAGCTCACGGGTGGCCGGGTACGAGCAGTACTTC
TRBV6-6	TRBJ1-2	TRBD1	.	CASQQGAWGYTF	TGTGCCAGCCAACAGGGGGCCTGGGGCTACACCTTC
TRBV5-1	TRBJ1-1	.	.	CASSPAGRLNTEAFF	TGCGCCAGCAGCCCGGCGGGACGGTTGAACACTGAAGCTTTCTTT
TRBV9	TRBJ1-1	.	.	CASSVRTEDMNTEAFF	TGTGCCAGCAGCGTAAGAACTGAGGACATGAACACTGAAGCTTTCTTT
TRBV5-1	TRBJ1-2	.	.	CASSLHGGYTF	TGCGCCAGCAGCTTGCATGGTGGCTACACCTTC
TRBV13	TRBJ2-1	.	.	CASSSSRGGGEQFF	TGTGCCAGCAGCTCTTCCAGAGGGGGGGGTGAGCAGTTCTTC
TRBV9	TRBJ2-1	.	.	CASSVGTAYDEQFF	TGTGCCAGCAGCGTAGGGACAGCCTACGATGAGCAGTTCTTC
TRBV4-1	TRBJ2-1	.	.	CASSQRTASYNEQFF	TGCGCCAGCAGCCAAAGGACAGCCTCCTACAATGAGCAGTTCTTC
TRBV30	TRBJ2-7	.	.	CAWSVNLPGRRIYEQYF	TGTGCCTGGAGTGTAAATCTCCCGGGCAGGAGGATCTACGAGCAGTACTTC
TRBV18	TRBJ2-3	.	once	CASSGESDTQYF	TGTGCCAGCTCAGGGGAGTCAGATACGCAGTATTTT
TRBV18	TRBJ1-5	TRBD1	.	CASSKQGSDQPQHF	TGTGCCAGCTCCAAACAGGGGTCAGATCAGCCCCAGCATTTT
TRBV5-1	TRBJ2-5	TRBD1	once	CASSIRTGQETQYF	TGCGCCAGCAGCATAAGGACAGGTCAAGAGACCCAGTACTTC
TRBV9	TRBJ2-5	.	once	CASSEGLSGAETQYF	TGTGCCAGCAGTGAGGGACTCTCGGGGGCAGAGACCCAGTACTTC
TRBV11-2	TRBJ1-2	TRBD1	once	CASSTRFGDREVYGYTF	TGTGCCAGCAGCACCCGTTTTGGGGACAGGGAAGTCTATGGCTACACCTTC
TRBV4-1	TRBJ2-2	.	.	CASSLTRQTGELFF	TGCGCCAGCAGTCTAACAAGACAGACCGGGGAGCTGTTTTTT
TRBV11-3	TRBJ1-2	.	.	CASSQLNDGKTYGYTF	TGTGCCAGCAGCCAATTAAACGATGGAAAGACCTATGGCTACACCTTC
TRBV6-5	TRBJ2-1	TRBD2	once	CASSYGAGGLNEQFF	TGTGCCAGCAGTTACGGCGCGGGGGGGCTCAATGAGCAGTTCTTC
TRBV15	TRBJ2-2	.	.	CATHRQQTAGVIGELFF	TGTGCCACCCACCGGCAACAGACAGCCGGTGTGATCGGGGAGCTGTTTTTT
TRBV4-2	TRBJ2-7	.	.	CASSQDLGTYEQYF	TGTGCCAGCAGCCAAGATTTGGGGACCTACGAGCAGTACTTC
TRBV29-1	TRBJ2-7	.	.	CSDRDPERYEQYF	TGCAGCGACCGGGACCCCGAGAGGTACGAGCAGTACTTC
TRBV29-1	TRBJ2-5	TRBD2	.	CSVAAGGFETQYF	TGCAGCGTGGCGGCGGGGGGCTTTGAGACCCAGTACTTC
TRBV21-1	TRBJ1-1	.	.	CARPGPKPGTEAFF	TGTGCCAGACCCGGGCCCAAACCGGGGACTGAAGCTTTCTTT
TRBV6-5	TRBJ2-3	.	.	CASSYSPGASTDTQYF	TGTGCCAGCAGTTACTCACCGGGGGCAAGCACAGATACGCAGTATTTT
TRBV5-1	TRBJ2-5	TRBD1	.	CASSLVDRTEGTQYF	TGCGCCAGCAGCTTGGTGGACAGGACCGAAGGGACCCAGTACTTC
TRBV5-1	TRBJ1-1	.	.	CASSRDRTEAFF	TGTGCCAGCAGTCGGGATAGGACTGAAGCTTTCTTT
TRBV11-3	TRBJ2-7	.	.	CASSLARGRSEQYF	TGTGCCAGCAGCCTAGCTCGGGGCCGGAGCGAGCAGTACTTC
TRBV5-1	TRBJ1-4	TRBD1	.	CASSGWTGTNEKLFF	TGCGCCAGCAGCGGCTGGACAGGCACTAATGAAAAACTGTTTTTT
TRBV7-8	TRBJ2-5	.	.	CASAPPIAQETQYF	TGTGCCAGCGCCCCCCCGATAGCCCAAGAGACCCAGTACTTC
TRBV2	TRBJ2-7	.	.	CASDITNAYEQYF	TGTGCCAGCGACATAACGAACGCCTACGAGCAGTACTTC
TRBV25-1	TRBJ1-1	.	few	CASSEQAGANTEAFF	TGTGCCAGCAGTGAGCAGGCAGGGGCGAACACTGAAGCTTTCTTT
TRBV13	TRBJ2-7	TRBD2	.	CASSFVSGANEQYF	TGTGCCAGCAGCTTCGTTAGCGGGGCGAACGAGCAGTACTTC
TRBV6-1	TRBJ2-7	.	.	CASRLYEQYF	TGTGCCAGCAGACTCTACGAGCAGTACTTC
TRBV15	TRBJ2-2	.	once	CAAGDANTGELFF	TGTGCCGCTGGGGACGCCAACACCGGGGAGCTGTTTTTT
TRBV6-1	TRBJ2-2	.	once	CASSLDSNTGELFF	TGTGCCAGCAGCCTGGACAGTAACACCGGGGAGCTGTTTTTT
TRBV7-9	TRBJ2-1	TRBD2	once	CASSSGLAGIYNEQFF	TGTGCCAGCAGCTCCGGACTAGCGGGGATTTACAATGAGCAGTTCTTC
TRBV7-9	TRBJ2-1	.	once	CASSFGTREQFF	TGTGCCAGCAGCTTTGGCACTCGTGAGCAGTTCTTC
TRBV6-1	TRBJ1-1	.	.	CASSVRTWGNTEAFF	TGTGCCAGCAGTGTCAGGACCTGGGGAAACACTGAAGCTTTCTTT
TRBV15	TRBJ1-1	.	.	CATSQPQEGNTEAFF	TGTGCCACCAGCCAACCTCAAGAAGGGAACACTGAAGCTTTCTTT
TRBV13	TRBJ1-5	.	once	CASSPGGGNQPQHF	TGTGCCAGCAGCCCCGGGGGGGGCAATCAGCCCCAGCATTTT
TRBV28	TRBJ2-1	.	.	CASSSTRQRVDEQFF	TGTGCCAGCAGCTCCACTCGACAGCGAGTGGATGAGCAGTTCTTC
TRBV6-5	TRBJ1-1	.	once	CASSYGPLNTEAFF	TGTGCCAGCAGTTATGGGCCCCTGAACACTGAAGCTTTCTTT
TRBV4-1	TRBJ2-7	TRBD2	.	CASSPRTSGTYEQYF	TGCGCCAGCAGCCCCCGGACTAGCGGAACCTACGAGCAGTACTTC
TRBV13	TRBJ2-6	TRBD1	.	CASSSGQNSGANVLTF	TGTGCCAGCAGCTCGGGACAGAACTCTGGGGCCAACGTCCTGACTTTC
TRBV5-1	TRBJ2-2	.	.	CASSLGYRTGELFF	TGCGCCAGCAGCTTGGGGTATCGGACCGGGGAGCTGTTTTTT
TRBV7-2	TRBJ2-7	.	.	CASSLVAGMSYEQYF	TGTGCCAGCAGCTTAGTAGCTGGAATGTCCTACGAGCAGTACTTC
TRBV10-2	TRBJ2-7	.	.	CASSEAGAYEQYF	TGCGCCAGCAGTGAAGCAGGGGCCTACGAGCAGTACTTC
TRBV6-4	TRBJ2-1	TRBD1	.	CASSDRGHNEQFF	TGTGCCAGCAGTGACAGGGGGCACAATGAGCAGTTCTTC
TRBV5-6	TRBJ2-7	.	.	CASSLAPPGEEQYF	TGTGCCAGCAGCTTGGCCCCACCGGGCGAAGAGCAGTACTTC
TRBV6-1	TRBJ2-1	.	.	CASSPGLSYNEQFF	TGTGCCAGCAGCCCGGGACTCTCCTACAATGAGCAGTTCTTC
TRBV6-5	TRBJ1-5	TRBD1	.	CASRRTGENQSQHF	TGTGCCAGCAGACGGACAGGTGAAAATCAGTCCCAGCATTTT
TRBV7-8	TRBJ2-5	TRBD1	.	CASSLGTGGKETQYF	TGTGCCAGCAGTCTCGGGACAGGGGGCAAAGAGACCCAGTACTTC
TRBV4-2	TRBJ1-6	.	.	CASSQDLGYSSYNSPLHF	TGTGCCAGCAGCCAAGATTTGGGGTATAGCTCCTATAATTCACCCCTCCACTTT
TRBV19	TRBJ2-1	.	.	CATPVGSYNEQFF	TGTGCCACTCCAGTCGGGTCCTACAATGAGCAGTTCTTC
TRBV4-2	TRBJ2-2	TRBD1	.	CASSQDRGTGLGRELFF	TGTGCCAGCAGCCAAGATCGGGGGACAGGGCTCGGGCGGGAGCTGTTTTTT
TRBV7-2	TRBJ2-7	.	.	CASSLTIEQYF	TGTGCCAGCAGCTTGACTATAGAGCAGTACTTC